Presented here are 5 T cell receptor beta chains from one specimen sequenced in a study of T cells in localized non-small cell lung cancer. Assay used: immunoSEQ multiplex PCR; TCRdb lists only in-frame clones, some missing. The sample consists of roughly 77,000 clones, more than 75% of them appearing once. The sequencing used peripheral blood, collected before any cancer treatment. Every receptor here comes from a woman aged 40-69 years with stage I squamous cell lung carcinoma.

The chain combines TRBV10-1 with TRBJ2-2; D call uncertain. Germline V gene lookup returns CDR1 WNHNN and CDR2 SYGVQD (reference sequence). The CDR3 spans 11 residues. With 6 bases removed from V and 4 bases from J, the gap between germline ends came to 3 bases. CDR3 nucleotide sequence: TGCGCCAGCAGGGGCACCGGGGAGCTGTTTTTT. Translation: CASRGTGELFF.

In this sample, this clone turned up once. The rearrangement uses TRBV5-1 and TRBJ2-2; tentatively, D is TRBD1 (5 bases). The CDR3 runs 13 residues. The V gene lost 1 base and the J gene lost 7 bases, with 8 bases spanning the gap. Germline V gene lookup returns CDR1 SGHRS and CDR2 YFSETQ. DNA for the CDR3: TGCGCCAGCAGCTTGAGGGGCGGCGGGGAGCTGTTTTTT. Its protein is CASSLRGGGELFF.

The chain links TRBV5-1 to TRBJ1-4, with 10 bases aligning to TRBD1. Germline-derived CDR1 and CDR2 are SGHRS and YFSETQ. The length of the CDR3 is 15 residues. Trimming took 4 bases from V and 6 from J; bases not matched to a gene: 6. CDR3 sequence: CASSQSGTGDEKLFF. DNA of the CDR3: TGCGCCAGCAGCCAGAGCGGGACAGGGGATGAAAAACTGTTTTTT.

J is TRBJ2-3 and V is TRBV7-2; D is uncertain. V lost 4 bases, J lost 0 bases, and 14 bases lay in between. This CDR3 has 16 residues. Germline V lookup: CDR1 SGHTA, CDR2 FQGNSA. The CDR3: CASSSPRTPSTDTQYF. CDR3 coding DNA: TGTGCCAGCAGCTCTCCCCGGACCCCGAGCACAGATACGCAGTATTTT.

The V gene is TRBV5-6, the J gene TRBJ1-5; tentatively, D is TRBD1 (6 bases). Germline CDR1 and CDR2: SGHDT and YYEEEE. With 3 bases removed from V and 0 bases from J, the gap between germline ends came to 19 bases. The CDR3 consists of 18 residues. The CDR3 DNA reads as TGTGCCAGCAGCTCGTCGTTCCTTGGACAGTATAGCAATCAGCCCCAGCATTTT. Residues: CASSSSFLGQYSNQPQHF.